Presented here are 26 T cell receptor beta chains from one specimen sequenced in a study of CD8 T cell repertoires and HIV-1 epitope variants. Sequencing was performed with immunoSEQ multiplex PCR; in TCRdb, only in-frame clones are kept and a portion is missing. The sample lists about 4,000 clones, about 64% occurring once. Their antigen targets remain unknown. Source material: cultured CD8+ T cells derived from PBMCs. The source is a male donor with HIV.

V and J are TRBV10-3 and TRBJ2-3, with TRBD2 identical over 12 bases. Germline V gene data show CDR1 as ENHRY and CDR2 as SYGVKD. The CDR3 runs to 13 residues. Unmatched junction bases numbered 4, after V lost 11 bases and J lost 4 bases. CDR3 DNA: TGTGCCGTGACTAGCGGGAGACCAGATACGCAGTATTTT. It translates to CAVTSGRPDTQYF.

The chain uses TRBV11-2 and TRBJ2-1, with D perhaps TRBD2 (6 bases). Per the germline V gene, CDR1 is SGHAT and CDR2 is FQNNGV. Trimming took off 5 bases at V and 10 bases at J, with 9 bases between the two ends. This CDR3 contains 11 residues. CDR3 region: CASSPTREQFF. CDR3 coding DNA: TGTGCCAGCAGCCCGACTAGGGAGCAGTTCTTC. The full variable domain, in which reference TRBV11-2 and TRBJ2-1 provide the parts outside the CDR3, is EAGVAQSPRYKIIEKRQSVAFWCNPISGHATLYWYQQILGQGPKLLIQFQNNGVVDDSQLPKDRFSAERLKGVDSTLKIQPAKLEDSAVYLCASSPTREQFFGPGTRLTVL.

This clone was detected only a few times. CDR3 bases: TGTGCCTGGGAGCACCCGGGGGGGCCGGGTGAGCAGTTCTTC. This sequence encodes CAWEHPGGPGEQFF. The V and J genes are TRBV30 and TRBJ2-1; 8 positions agree with TRBD2. V lost 5 bases, J lost 9 bases, and 12 bases stayed unmatched. Germline CDR1 and CDR2: GTSNPN and SVGIG (reference sequence). The CDR3 loop spans 14 amino acids.

This chain uses TRBV19 with TRBJ2-1; 10 bases align to TRBD1. Germline-derived CDR1 and CDR2 are LNHDA and SQIVND (reference sequence). The CDR3 is made up of 14 amino acids. V gave up 6 bases and J gave up 2 bases; unmatched junction bases: 1. The CDR3 spells CASRGQGPYNEQFF. The CDR3 nucleotides are TGTGCCAGTAGGGGACAGGGGCCCTACAATGAGCAGTTCTTC.

In this sample, this clone turned up a few times. The gene calls are TRBV21-1 and TRBJ2-7; TRBD2 is the table's D call, not checked against the DNA. TRBV21-1 is deemed a pseudogene. The CDR3 sequence is 15 residues long. CDR3 protein: CASSKDSGGTYEQYF. In DNA, the CDR3 is TGTGCCAGCAGCAAAGATAGCGGGGGAACCTACGAGCAGTACTTC.

The chain has TRBV6-5 and TRBJ2-1; D may be TRBD2 (5 bases). The CDR3 extends over 12 amino acids. Germline values: CDR1 MNHEY, CDR2 SVGAGI. V was clipped by 0 bases and J by 10 bases, with 7 bases between them. The CDR3 DNA reads TGTGCCAGCAGTTACTCGAGAGGGGAGCAGTTCTTC. Translating it yields CASSYSRGEQFF.

The genes are TRBV4-3 and TRBJ2-1, with 8 bases matching TRBD2. The junction had 10 bases not matched to a gene; V was cut back by 1 base and J by 2 bases. The CDR3 totals 18 residues. Germline CDR1 LGHNA, CDR2 YSLEER. DNA for the CDR3: TGCGCCAGCAGCCAAGCCCAGCCCGGGGGGGCTACCTACAATGAGCAGTTCTTC. Its translation is CASSQAQPGGATYNEQFF.

This rearrangement joins TRBV7-9 to TRBJ2-5; TRBD1 matches at 8 bases. V dropped 6 bases and J dropped 2; count of bases not matched to a gene: 11. This CDR3 region has 16 residues. Germline lookup yields CDR1 SEHNR and CDR2 FQNEAQ (reference sequence). CDR3 DNA: TGTGCCAGCAGGACCGGGGCCAGGGGGCAGCAAGAGACCCAGTACTTC. Translated: CASRTGARGQQETQYF.

The chain employs TRBV10-1 and TRBJ1-4, with 9 bases matching TRBD1. Germline CDR1 reads WNHNN; CDR2 reads SYGVQD (reference sequence). The CDR3 runs 15 residues. V shed 3 bases, J shed 7 bases, and the junction held 6 bases outside the gene matches. Here the CDR3 reads CASSDPGQGPEKLFF. DNA for the CDR3: TGCGCCAGCAGTGATCCGGGACAGGGACCTGAAAAACTGTTTTTT.

The chain is built from TRBV18 and TRBJ2-7; 11 bases line up with TRBD2. The CDR3 loop spans 14 amino acids. J lost 4 bases, V lost 3 bases, and 2 bases had no gene match. Germline lookup yields CDR1 KGHSH and CDR2 LQKENI. The CDR3 sequence: CASSPGTSGYEQYF. The CDR3 DNA reads as TGTGCCAGCTCACCCGGGACTAGCGGTTACGAGCAGTACTTC.

The CDR3 DNA sequence: TGTGCCAGCGCCCTACAGGGATCGGATCAGCCCCAGCATTTT. Translation gives CASALQGSDQPQHF. The chain employs TRBV9 and TRBJ1-5; perhaps TRBD1 as D (6 bases). This CDR3 spans 14 amino acids. V shed 7 bases and J shed 5 bases, with 16 bases lying between them. CDR1 is SGDLS and CDR2 is YYNGEE in the germline V gene.

There are a few counts of this clone. Written as DNA, the CDR3 is TGTGCCAGCAGTTCCGGGACAGCCCTCCACTTT. Translation: CASSSGTALHF. The rearrangement links TRBV27 to TRBJ1-6, with 7 bases that match TRBD1. Germline V gene lookup returns CDR1 MNHEY and CDR2 SMNVEV (reference sequence). This CDR3 comprises 11 residues. Trimming took 4 bases from V and 14 from J; bases not matched to a gene: 2.

The chain uses TRBV5-6 and TRBJ2-7, with D possibly matching TRBD1 (5 bases). The germline V gene encodes CDR1 SGHDT and CDR2 YYEEEE. Trimming took off 0 bases at V and 7 bases at J, with 11 bases between the two ends. The CDR3 totals 13 residues. Here the CDR3 reads CASSLGQSSEQYF. The CDR3 bases are TGTGCCAGCAGCTTGGGACAGTCCTCAGAGCAGTACTTC. The full variable domain, its missing parts supplied by reference TRBV5-6 and TRBJ2-7, is DAGVTQSPTHLIKTRGQQVTLRCSPKSGHDTVSWYQQALGQGPQFIFQYYEEEERQRGNFPDRFSGHQFPNYSSELNVNALLLGDSALYLCASSLGQSSEQYFGPGTRLTVT.

A few counts support this clone. The rearrangement uses TRBV27 and TRBJ2-7; 7 bases agree with TRBD1. Germline loops: CDR1 MNHEY, CDR2 SMNVEV (reference sequence). Losses at the gene ends were 3 bases for V and 4 bases for J; bases not matched to a gene: 9. CDR3 length equals 15 residues. The CDR3 sequence is CASSFSGRGQYEQYF. As DNA, the CDR3 is TGTGCCAGCAGTTTTTCGGGTAGGGGGCAATACGAGCAGTACTTC.

The chain combines TRBV27 with TRBJ2-2; TRBD2 matches at 10 bases. The CDR3 runs to 18 residues. After removal of 4 bases from V and 2 bases from J, the junction contained 10 bases not matched to a gene. Germline-derived CDR1 and CDR2 are MNHEY and SMNVEV (reference sequence). CDR3 coding DNA: TGTGCCAGCAGTTCAACGACAACTAGCGGGAACAACACCGGGGAGCTGTTTTTT. Translating it yields CASSSTTTSGNNTGELFF.

This clone has only a few counts. V usage is TRBV5-4 and J usage is TRBJ2-5; D is unclear. V lost 9 bases, J lost 5 bases, and 8 bases lay in between. Germline V gene data show CDR1 as SGHNT and CDR2 as YYREEE (reference sequence). The CDR3 covers 10 residues. The CDR3 DNA reads TGTGCCACCCCAGCGGAGACCCAGTACTTC. Protein: CATPAETQYF.

The chain carries TRBV27 and TRBJ1-4; TRBD1 aligns across 11 bases. In germline, CDR1 is MNHEY, CDR2 SMNVEV (reference sequence). The J segment lost 2 bases and the V segment lost 5 bases, leaving 10 bases of the junction unmatched. The CDR3 sequence is 18 residues long. This chain's CDR3 is CASSTRTGGSVTNEKLFF. CDR3 nucleotides: TGTGCCAGCAGTACAAGGACAGGGGGCTCCGTGACTAATGAAAAACTGTTTTTT.

This clone occurred once. The chain employs TRBV28 and TRBJ2-7, with TRBD2 identical over 11 bases. The V gene end was trimmed by 10 bases and the J gene end by 6 bases; junction bases not matched to a gene: 20. Germline V gene lookup returns CDR1 MDHEN and CDR2 SYDVKM. CDR3 length equals 17 residues. For the CDR3, the DNA is TGTGCCACCGAAAATAGTATAGCGGGAGGGCCTGGGGGCGAGCAGTACTTC. Its protein product is CATENSIAGGPGGEQYF.

Comment on this clone: Germline and junction disagree at one end, which may indicate a read error. This chain uses TRBV7-8 with TRBJ2-3, with no clear D. This CDR3 is built from 13 residues. Looked up from germline, CDR1 is SGHVS and CDR2 is FQNEAQ. In DNA form, the CDR3 reads TGTGCCAGCAGCACCATTGGCACGGATACGCAGTATTTT. Translating it yields CASSTIGTDTQYF.

The chain uses TRBV6-1 and TRBJ2-2, with TRBD2 identical over 13 bases. The trim removed 6 bases at V and 6 bases at J, leaving 1 base unmatched. The CDR3 spans 14 residues. Germline CDR1 reads MNHNS; CDR2 reads SASEGT. This CDR3 is CASSGLAGAGELFF. CDR3 DNA: TGTGCCAGCAGCGGACTAGCGGGAGCCGGGGAGCTGTTTTTT.

This clone occurred a few times. This chain connects TRBV6-5 to TRBJ1-5; weak D call: TRBD1 (6 bases). V lost 5 bases and J 5 bases, leaving 16 bases between the germline ends. Germline CDR1 reads MNHEY; CDR2 reads SVGAGI. This CDR3 region has 15 residues. The CDR3: CASSGGQGIHQPQHF. CDR3 DNA sequence: TGTGCCAGCAGTGGGGGGCAGGGGATACATCAGCCCCAGCATTTT.

The rearrangement joins TRBV6-1 to TRBJ1-5; D not resolved. This CDR3 comprises 13 residues. The V end lost 0 bases, the J end lost 4 bases, and 4 bases lay between the germline ends. Per the germline V gene, CDR1 is MNHNS and CDR2 is SASEGT. CDR3 coding DNA: TGTGCCAGCAGTGAAGCATTTAATCAGCCCCAGCATTTT. Residues: CASSEAFNQPQHF.

This chain connects TRBV28 to TRBJ2-1, with no clear D. Germline lookup yields CDR1 MDHEN and CDR2 SYDVKM. Trimming removed 3 bases at V and 0 bases at J, with 6 bases between. The CDR3 sequence is 14 residues long. The CDR3 is CASSFRSSYNEQFF. The CDR3 DNA reads as TGTGCCAGCAGTTTTCGGAGCTCCTACAATGAGCAGTTCTTC.

The V call is TRBV7-6, the J call TRBJ2-3; D may be TRBD2 (6 bases). Trimming stripped 2 bases from V and 0 bases from J, with 12 bases between. Germline CDR1 SGHVS, CDR2 FNYEAQ. The length of the CDR3 is 16 residues. CDR3 in amino acids: CASSLSVGTSTDTQYF. In DNA form, the CDR3 reads TGTGCCAGCAGCTTAAGCGTCGGGACTAGCACAGATACGCAGTATTTT.

The gene calls are TRBV5-6 and TRBJ2-7; no firm D call. Germline V gene lookup returns CDR1 SGHDT and CDR2 YYEEEE. V shed 3 bases and J shed 0 bases, with 10 bases lying between them. The CDR3 is made up of 14 amino acids. DNA for the CDR3: TGTGCCAGCAGCTCCCTGGCCTCCTCCTACGAGCAGTACTTC. Its protein product is CASSSLASSYEQYF.

The rearrangement links TRBV28 to TRBJ1-1; D remains ambiguous. The CDR3 covers 16 residues. Germline CDR1 is MDHEN and CDR2 is SYDVKM. With 6 bases removed from V and 0 bases from J, the gap between germline ends came to 17 bases. The CDR3 bases are TGTGCCAGCAGCCCGAACCTCTCATCTATGAACACTGAAGCTTTCTTT. This codes for CASSPNLSSMNTEAFF.